This T cell receptor (beta chain) emerged from a study of identical twins. There are 12 residues in the CDR3. The germline V and J ends were trimmed by 4 bases and 9 bases, with 12 bases remaining between them. Germline CDR1 is LGHDT and CDR2 is YNNKEL (reference sequence). In this sample, this clonotype turned up a few times. TCRdb independently ran MiXCR on the 5' RACE reads; one entry per CDR3 protein. The sample shows approximately 620,000 distinct CDR3 sequences, 8.6% of them seen only once. These data also formed part of another study, on yellow fever vaccine responses in identical twins.

The rearrangement links TRBV3-1 to TRBJ2-5, with D perhaps TRBD2 (6 bases). Material for sequencing was PBMCs. The TCR was taken from a woman under 30 in good health. The CDR3 protein is CASSPGVGAQYF. The CDR3 nucleotides read TGTGCCAGCAGCCCGGGGGTGGGGGCCCAGTACTTC.